The 25 T cell receptor beta chains below were found in one sample sequenced in a study of blood T cell repertoires in COVID-19. Clones were sequenced by immunoSEQ multiplex PCR, and TCRdb holds only the in-frame ones, with some missing. The table records about 260,000 clones, around 90% of them present only once. Sequencing used peripheral blood. The source is a woman in her forties or fifties who had recovered from COVID-19.

The J gene is TRBJ1-1, the V gene TRBV19; no definite D call. Germline V CDR1 and CDR2: LNHDA, SQIVND (reference sequence). The CDR3 spans 14 residues. V lost 2 bases to trimming and J lost 1 base, with 8 bases between them. CDR3 sequence: CASSILGANTEAFF. DNA of the CDR3: TGTGCCAGTAGTATATTAGGAGCGAACACTGAAGCTTTCTTT. The entire variable domain, with the rest obtained from reference TRBV19 and TRBJ1-1, is as follows: DGGITQSPKYLFRKEGQNVTLSCEQNLNHDAMYWYRQDPGQGLRLIYYSQIVNDFQKGDIAEGYSVSREKKESFPLTVTSAQKNPTAFYLCASSILGANTEAFFGQGTRLTVV.

In DNA form, the CDR3 reads TGTGCCAGCAGTTTTCGGGGGGTTGAAAAACTGTTTTTT. Protein: CASSFRGVEKLFF. The V call is TRBV27, the J call TRBJ1-4; TRBD1 might be the D (5 bases). Germline V gene data show CDR1 as MNHEY and CDR2 as SMNVEV (reference sequence). Trimming shortened V by 3 bases and J by 7 bases, and 9 bases separated the two germline ends. This CDR3 is built from 13 residues.

The rearrangement uses TRBV7-2 and TRBJ2-1; D gene uncertain. V was pared by 5 bases and J by 1 base, with 18 bases between. From germline, CDR1 is SGHTA and CDR2 FQGNSA. This CDR3 region has 17 residues. CDR3 bases: TGTGCCAGCAGCCCTACTACTCTAGGCGCATCCTACAATGAGCAGTTCTTC. The encoded protein is CASSPTTLGASYNEQFF.

The chain has TRBV27 and TRBJ1-4; 7 bases fit TRBD1. The CDR3 has 15 amino acids. The germline gives CDR1 MNHEY, CDR2 SMNVEV (reference sequence). V shed 5 bases, J shed 5 bases, and the junction held 8 bases outside the gene matches. For the CDR3, the DNA is TGTGCCAGCAGTGACGACAGGGCCGGGAATGAAAAACTGTTTTTT. Translating gives CASSDDRAGNEKLFF.

J is TRBJ2-7 and V is TRBV20-1; D is unclear. Germline values: CDR1 DFQATT, CDR2 SNEGSKA (reference sequence). V dropped 3 bases and J dropped 3 bases, with 15 bases sitting between them. The CDR3 is 14 amino acids. The CDR3 here is CSASHPYSSYEQYF. The CDR3 region has the DNA TGCAGTGCTAGTCATCCTTATAGTAGCTACGAGCAGTACTTC.

This rearrangement joins TRBV5-6 to TRBJ1-2, with a possible D match to TRBD1 (6 bases). V lost 4 bases and J lost 4, with 14 bases in between. Germline-derived CDR1 and CDR2 are SGHDT and YYEEEE. CDR3 size: 14 residues. CDR3 nucleotides: TGTGCCAGCAGCCCCACAGGGTTCCGCTATGGCTACACCTTC. Amino acid sequence: CASSPTGFRYGYTF.

The gene calls are TRBV15 and TRBJ2-7; 14 bases match TRBD2. CDR1 is LNHNV and CDR2 is YYDKDF in the germline V gene (reference sequence). J was trimmed by 0 bases and V by 0 bases; bases with no gene match: 7. The CDR3 is made up of 19 amino acids. CDR3 loop: CATSREGTSGRGSSYEQYF. For the CDR3, the DNA is TGTGCCACCAGCAGAGAAGGGACTAGCGGGAGAGGGAGCTCCTACGAGCAGTACTTC.

In regard to this clone: Other DNA sequences within the sample encode an identical CDR3. The V gene is TRBV5-1, the J gene TRBJ1-1, with 7 bases lining up with TRBD1. With 0 bases clipped from V and 1 base from J, the junction kept 0 bases outside the gene matches. The CDR3 spans 14 residues. Germline V gives CDR1 SGHRS, CDR2 YFSETQ. CDR3: CASSLDRGNTEAFF. The CDR3 nucleotides are TGCGCCAGCAGCTTGGACAGGGGGAACACTGAAGCTTTCTTT.

This clone has a count of ten or more. CDR3 in amino acids: CASSELGRGAGELFF. CDR3 DNA: TGTGCCAGCAGTGAACTGGGCAGGGGCGCCGGGGAGCTGTTTTTT. This sequence joins TRBV2 and TRBJ2-2, with D tentatively TRBD1 (6 bases). The CDR3 covers 15 residues. CDR1 is SNHLY, CDR2 FYNNEI, per germline. The V end was cut by 2 bases, the J end by 6 bases, with 13 bases between.

This clone was seen a few times. The CDR3 DNA is TGTGCCAGCAGTCCCCCCGGGGGGCGCTATAGCGAGCAGTACTTC. This translates into CASSPPGGRYSEQYF. This rearrangement joins TRBV27 to TRBJ2-7, with D maybe TRBD2 (7 bases). The germline V gene has CDR1 MNHEY and CDR2 SMNVEV (reference sequence). CDR3 size: 15 residues. V lost 5 bases and J 6 bases, leaving 20 bases between the germline ends.

The chain couples TRBV5-4 to TRBJ1-1; possibly TRBD1 for D (5 bases). The CDR3 is made up of 15 amino acids. Trimming took 4 bases from V and 0 from J, leaving 13 bases between them. Germline V gene lookup returns CDR1 SGHNT and CDR2 YYREEE (reference sequence). CDR3 in DNA: TGTGCCAGCAGCGCCCAAGACAGTTTGAACACTGAAGCTTTCTTT. This translates into CASSAQDSLNTEAFF.

This chain links TRBV13 with TRBJ2-3; D perhaps matches TRBD2 (6 bases). The V gene's germline CDR1 is PRHDT and CDR2 FYEKMQ (reference sequence). Trimming stripped 5 bases from V and 2 bases from J, with 17 bases between. There are 16 residues in the CDR3. CDR3 region: CASSPGVLAITDTQYF. The CDR3, as DNA: TGTGCCAGCAGCCCCGGCGTTCTAGCGATCACAGATACGCAGTATTTT.

As DNA, the CDR3 is TGCAGCGTTGGGAGAACAGGAGCTTTCTTT. It encodes CSVGRTGAFF. The chain links TRBV29-1 to TRBJ1-1, with D perhaps TRBD1 (5 bases). V was pared by 4 bases and J by 10 bases, with 10 bases between. The CDR3 is made up of 10 amino acids. Germline values: CDR1 SQVTM, CDR2 ANQGSEA.

J is TRBJ2-7 and V is TRBV30; D might be TRBD2 (5 bases). In germline, CDR1 is GTSNPN, CDR2 SVGIG (reference sequence). The CDR3 runs 11 residues. Trimming cost V 3 bases and J 6 bases, with 9 bases left between them. CDR3 nucleotide sequence: TGTGCCTGGAGACCTCGGGGCGAGCAGTACTTC. Translating gives CAWRPRGEQYF.

This clone was seen just once. The chain couples TRBV6-5 to TRBJ1-2, with 9 positions matching TRBD1. The CDR3 covers 15 residues. Per germline, CDR1 MNHEY and CDR2 SVGAGI. The V gene end was trimmed by 8 bases and the J gene end by 4 bases; junction bases not matched to a gene: 11. The CDR3 nucleotides are TGTGCCAGCCGCCCACGGACAGGGGTGGCCTATGGCTACACCTTC. Its translation is CASRPRTGVAYGYTF.

This chain uses TRBV10-3 with TRBJ1-1; the match to TRBD1 covers 9 bases. Germline assignment: CDR1 ENHRY and CDR2 SYGVKD. The CDR3 totals 14 residues. V trimming: 6 bases; J trimming: 1 base; junction bases outside the gene matches: 3. The CDR3: CAIRETGGNTEAFF. The CDR3, as DNA: TGTGCCATCAGGGAGACAGGGGGGAACACTGAAGCTTTCTTT.

The CDR3 reads CASSRPGQGNYGYTF. CDR3 bases: TGTGCCAGCTCCCGTCCGGGACAGGGTAACTATGGCTACACCTTC. J is TRBJ1-2 and V is TRBV28; TRBD1 matches 9 bases. CDR3 length: 15 amino acids. V shed 8 bases, J shed 1 base, and the junction held 8 bases outside the gene matches. Germline V gene sequence: CDR1 MDHEN, CDR2 SYDVKM.

This chain joins TRBV7-2 and TRBJ2-1; tentatively, D is TRBD2 (5 bases). CDR1 is SGHTA, CDR2 FQGNSA, per germline. The CDR3 extends over 16 amino acids. The V and J ends lost 2 bases and 1 base respectively, with 12 bases between them. The chain's CDR3 is CASSLRAGGSYNEQFF. CDR3 sequence (DNA): TGTGCCAGCAGCTTAAGGGCGGGCGGGTCCTACAATGAGCAGTTCTTC.

This clone was seen once. This chain joins TRBV7-2 and TRBJ2-7; no definite D call. The germline V and J ends were trimmed by 3 bases and 0 bases, with 9 bases remaining between them. The length of the CDR3 is 14 residues. Germline V gene data show CDR1 as SGHTA and CDR2 as FQGNSA. In nucleotides, the CDR3 is TGTGCCAGCAGCTTTGACTCTTTCTCCTACGAGCAGTACTTC. The encoded protein is CASSFDSFSYEQYF. Combining the CDR3 with reference TRBV7-2 and TRBJ2-7 gives the whole variable domain GAGVSQSPSNKVTEKGKDVELRCDPISGHTALYWYRQSLGQGLEFLIYFQGNSAPDKSGLPSDRFSAERTGGSVSTLTIQRTQQEDSAVYLCASSFDSFSYEQYFGPGTRLTVT.

The chain joins TRBV7-2 to TRBJ1-1, with 11 bases identical to TRBD1. The CDR3 has 15 residues. CDR1 SGHTA and CDR2 FQGNSA come from the germline V gene. With 4 bases clipped from V and 3 bases from J, the junction kept 4 bases outside the gene matches. CDR3 sequence reads: CASSWDRGTDTEAFF. The CDR3 bases are TGTGCCAGCAGCTGGGACAGGGGGACGGACACTGAAGCTTTCTTT.

The chain carries TRBV6-5 and TRBJ1-1; D unresolved. Germline lookup yields CDR1 MNHEY and CDR2 SVGAGI. V was trimmed by 5 bases and J by 5 bases, leaving 18 bases between them. This CDR3 region has 15 residues. In DNA form, the CDR3 reads TGTGCCAGCAGTCGGGAGGGAGGGCGAGGGACTGAAGCTTTCTTT. Translating gives CASSREGGRGTEAFF.

The chain has TRBV3-1 (or the pseudogene TRBV3-2) and TRBJ2-1, with D perhaps TRBD1 (5 bases). The CDR3 has 15 amino acids. Trimming cost V 4 bases and J 5 bases, with 15 bases left between them. Germline CDR1 reads LGHDT; CDR2 reads YNNKEL (reference sequence). The CDR3 protein is CASSPHPAGNNEQFF. The CDR3 region has the DNA TGTGCCAGCAGCCCCCACCCCGCAGGGAACAATGAGCAGTTCTTC.

The J gene is TRBJ2-2, the V gene TRBV9; 13 nucleotides align to TRBD2. CDR1 and CDR2 from the germline V gene are SGDLS and YYNGEE. J was trimmed by 3 bases and V by 0 bases; bases with no gene match: 5. The CDR3 has 18 amino acids. Here the CDR3 DNA reads TGTGCCAGCAGCGTAGGACTAGCGGGGGGAACTTACACCGGGGAGCTGTTTTTT. Translation: CASSVGLAGGTYTGELFF.

This chain joins TRBV7-2 and TRBJ2-2; D is unclear. Trimming shortened V by 5 bases and J by 6 bases, and 10 bases separated the two germline ends. CDR3 size: 13 residues. Germline V CDR1 and CDR2: SGHTA, FQGNSA. The CDR3 reads CASSVGRSGELFF. In DNA form, the CDR3 reads TGTGCCAGCAGCGTAGGGCGGTCCGGGGAGCTGTTTTTT.

The chain couples TRBV5-1 to TRBJ2-1, with D possibly matching TRBD1 (6 bases). Germline V gene sequence: CDR1 SGHRS, CDR2 YFSETQ. The V end lost 0 bases, the J end lost 2 bases, and 9 bases lay between the germline ends. The CDR3 sequence is 15 residues long. The CDR3: CASSLDGTTYNEQFF. For the CDR3, the DNA is TGCGCCAGCAGCTTGGATGGGACAACCTACAATGAGCAGTTCTTC. The variable domain in full, with the rest retrieved from reference TRBV5-1 and TRBJ2-1, is KAGVTQTPRYLIKTRGQQVTLSCSPISGHRSVSWYQQTPGQGLQFLFEYFSETQRNKGNFPGRFSGRQFSNSRSEMNVSTLELGDSALYLCASSLDGTTYNEQFFGPGTRLTVL.